This T cell receptor (beta chain) was sequenced during a study of T cells expressing NK-cell markers. About the study: Source material for TCR beta repertoires consisted of sorted CD3+CD56+NKG2C+, CD3+CD56+NKG2C- and CD3+CD56-NKG2C+ T cells. Study observations and caveats: Similarly, these clonotypes led the CD3+CD56-NKG2C+ fraction as well in a handful of donors. Of the CD8+ T cells in roughly 6 donors, about 1.0-7.0% belonged to dominant NKG2C+ clonotypes.

Worth noting for this clonotype: What it binds is not known.

TCRdb reprocessed the 5' RACE reads, keeping one entry per CDR3 protein, no DNA. This sample's table has hundreds of thousands of distinct CDR3 sequences. The CDR3 has 17 amino acids. Looked up from germline, CDR1 is SGHRS and CDR2 is YFSETQ. The sequenced material came from blood T cells: a sorted CD56 or NKG2C T cell subset, CD4+ or CD8+ T cells, or bulk PBMC T cells (not recorded which). This sequence was found in a man younger than 35 in good health. This sequence joins TRBV5-1 and TRBJ1-1; without DNA, the TCRdb call of TRBD1 cannot be checked. The chain's CDR3 is CASSLAPGTGDNTEAFF.